A single sample gave rise to the 18 T cell receptor beta chains below, sequenced in a study of cytomegalovirus exposure and HLA in healthy donors. PCR involved 60 Vbeta and 13 Jbeta primers. Sequenced by immunoSEQ multiplex PCR; TCRdb stores in-frame clones only, minus some. The repertoire holds under 200,000 clones, 60% to 85% seen once, with roughly 7% in the top ten. Sequencing input: PBMCs. All receptors come from a male donor in good health and CMV-seropositive.

The V call is TRBV4-3, the J call TRBJ2-1, with 11 positions matching TRBD1. V trimming: 3 bases; J trimming: 9 bases; junction bases outside the gene matches: 10. Germline CDR1 reads LGHNA; CDR2 reads YSLEER. The CDR3 loop spans 16 amino acids. CDR3 in DNA: TGCGCCAGCAGCCAGACGCGGGACAGGGGGGGTCGTGAGCAGTTCTTC. Amino acids: CASSQTRDRGGREQFF.

This clone was counted only a few times. This sequence joins TRBV29-1 and TRBJ2-6, with D perhaps matching TRBD2 (5 bases). The CDR3 sequence is 15 residues long. V was clipped by 6 bases and J by 4 bases, with 16 bases between them. Looked up from germline, CDR1 is SQVTM and CDR2 is ANQGSEA. CDR3 in amino acids: CSVEDELVGANVLTF. CDR3 DNA: TGCAGCGTGGAGGACGAGCTTGTCGGGGCCAACGTCCTGACTTTC.

This sequence joins TRBV5-6 and TRBJ2-2; TRBD1 aligns across 7 bases. The CDR3 runs to 15 residues. After removal of 2 bases from V and 6 bases from J, the junction contained 7 bases not matched to a gene. Germline V CDR1 and CDR2: SGHDT, YYEEEE. The DNA of the CDR3 is TGTGCCAGCAGCTTTGACAGGGATACCTCCGGGGAGCTGTTTTTT. Residues: CASSFDRDTSGELFF.

The rearrangement joins TRBV11-1 to TRBJ2-7; possible D gene TRBD2, 5 bases. The germline V gene encodes CDR1 SGHAT and CDR2 FQDESV (reference sequence). Deletions cut 3 bases from V and 9 bases from J, with 12 bases between. The CDR3 covers 12 residues. CDR3 DNA sequence: TGTGCCAGCAGCTTGGACTTCCCGGGGCAGTACTTC. Protein: CASSLDFPGQYF.

V is TRBV7-6 and J is TRBJ1-2; D gene unclear. V lost 3 bases to trimming and J lost 2 bases, with 7 bases between them. Germline values: CDR1 SGHVS, CDR2 FNYEAQ. This CDR3 is built from 13 residues. The CDR3 is CASSFGENYGYTF. CDR3 nucleotides: TGTGCCAGCAGCTTCGGGGAGAACTATGGCTACACCTTC.

The rearrangement uses TRBV14 and TRBJ1-1, with 9 bases matching TRBD1. The V gene end was trimmed by 3 bases and the J gene end by 5 bases; junction bases not matched to a gene: 4. The CDR3 sequence is 14 residues long. Per the germline V gene, CDR1 is SGHDN and CDR2 is FVKESK. CDR3 sequence (DNA): TGTGCCAGCAGCCAGGACAGGGGATGGACTGAAGCTTTCTTT. Amino acids: CASSQDRGWTEAFF.

The chain links TRBV2 to TRBJ1-1; no clear D. V lost 2 bases to trimming and J lost 3 bases, with 4 bases between them. The CDR3 is 12 residues long. Germline V gene data show CDR1 as SNHLY and CDR2 as FYNNEI. CDR3 sequence reads: CASSERYTEAFF. CDR3 DNA sequence: TGTGCCAGCAGTGAACGGTACACTGAAGCTTTCTTT.

The chain carries TRBV14 and TRBJ2-5, with 7 nucleotides matching TRBD1. V was clipped by 1 base and J by 12 bases; unmatched bases: 8. In germline, CDR1 is SGHDN, CDR2 FVKESK. CDR3 size: 13 residues. CDR3 loop: CASSQAHPGQEYF. Here the CDR3 DNA reads TGTGCCAGCAGCCAAGCTCACCCAGGACAGGAGTACTTC.

The chain has TRBV6-5 and TRBJ2-4, with 10 bases lining up with TRBD1. V gave up 7 bases and J gave up 9 bases; unmatched junction bases: 9. The CDR3 covers 14 residues. CDR1 and CDR2 (germline): MNHEY, SVGAGI. The CDR3 sequence is CASTSWTGGGIQYF. In DNA form, the CDR3 reads TGTGCCAGCACCTCGTGGACAGGGGGAGGCATTCAGTACTTC.

This clone was picked up one time. The V gene is TRBV7-2, the J gene TRBJ2-5; 9 positions match TRBD1. The J call may be mistaken, given a closer DNA end match to TRBJ2-7. The CDR3 spans 14 residues. Germline loops: CDR1 SGHTA, CDR2 FQGNSA. The chain's CDR3 is CASSFDRGGYEQYF. CDR3 nucleotide sequence: TGTGCCAGCAGCTTCGACAGGGGGGGCTACGAGCAGTACTTC.

CDR3 in amino acids: CAWGPSYNEQFF. DNA of the CDR3: TGTGCCTGGGGGCCTTCCTACAATGAGCAGTTCTTC. The chain employs TRBV30 and TRBJ2-1; no firm D call. V lost 5 bases, J lost 1 base, and 6 bases lay in between. Germline-derived CDR1 and CDR2 are GTSNPN and SVGIG (reference sequence). There are 12 residues in the CDR3.

This clone was counted only a few times. This rearrangement joins TRBV4-1 to TRBJ2-1; 7 nucleotides agree with TRBD2. Germline V gene sequence: CDR1 MGHRA, CDR2 YSYEKL. CDR3 size: 18 residues. Trimming took 0 bases from V and 2 from J; bases not matched to a gene: 10. The CDR3 DNA sequence: TGCGCCAGCAGCCAAGATCTAGGGGCTAGCGGTCCCTACAATGAGCAGTTCTTC. It translates to CASSQDLGASGPYNEQFF.

The chain carries TRBV7-2 and TRBJ2-4, with D possibly TRBD2 on 6 matching bases. This CDR3 has 14 residues. V dropped 5 bases and J dropped 8 bases, with 16 bases sitting between them. Germline loops: CDR1 SGHTA, CDR2 FQGNSA. In DNA, the CDR3 is TGTGCCAGCAGCGACGGGGGAAAGGGTGACATTCAGTACTTC. This codes for CASSDGGKGDIQYF.

The V and J genes are TRBV10-2 and TRBJ1-1, with 7 bases that match TRBD1. Germline V CDR1 and CDR2: WSHSY, SAAADI. The ends lost 6 bases at V and 2 bases at J; junction bases unmatched: 6. CDR3 length: 14 residues. CDR3 coding DNA: TGCGCCAGCAGAACAGGGGCCCTTAACACTGAAGCTTTCTTT. Translation: CASRTGALNTEAFF.

This rearrangement joins TRBV19 to TRBJ2-6, with 8 bases aligning to TRBD1. The CDR3 loop spans 19 amino acids. The ends lost 3 bases at V and 0 bases at J; junction bases unmatched: 10. Germline V gives CDR1 LNHDA, CDR2 SQIVND (reference sequence). CDR3 sequence: CASSMLGDRRSSGANVLTF. For the CDR3, the DNA is TGTGCCAGTAGTATGCTAGGGGACAGGCGGAGCTCTGGGGCCAACGTCCTGACTTTC. The full variable domain, its missing parts supplied by reference TRBV19 and TRBJ2-6, is DGGITQSPKYLFRKEGQNVTLSCEQNLNHDAMYWYRQDPGQGLRLIYYSQIVNDFQKGDIAEGYSVSREKKESFPLTVTSAQKNPTAFYLCASSMLGDRRSSGANVLTFGAGSRLTVL.

This chain links TRBV5-5 with TRBJ1-1; a possible D gene is TRBD1 (5 bases). The V gene lost 0 bases and the J gene lost 0 bases, with 9 bases spanning the gap. This CDR3 is built from 15 residues. Germline CDR1 and CDR2: SGHKS and YYEKEE (reference sequence). The CDR3 protein is CASSLVTAMNTEAFF. DNA of the CDR3: TGTGCCAGCAGCTTGGTGACAGCCATGAACACTGAAGCTTTCTTT.

A few counts support this clone. This chain connects TRBV5-6 to TRBJ1-2; D is unresolved. The CDR3 sequence is 11 residues long. Per the germline V gene, CDR1 is SGHDT and CDR2 is YYEEEE. V was pared by 4 bases and J by 4 bases, with 5 bases between. The CDR3 DNA follows: TGTGCCAGCAGCGCAGGCTATGGCTACACCTTC. It codes for CASSAGYGYTF.

This clone was counted between two and nine times. The chain carries TRBV5-1 and TRBJ1-1, with D tentatively TRBD1 (6 bases). Germline assignment: CDR1 SGHRS and CDR2 YFSETQ. This CDR3 is 13 amino acids long. V was cut by 4 bases and J by 4 bases, with 11 bases left in between. This CDR3 reads CASSGQGSTEAFF. Here the CDR3 DNA reads TGCGCCAGCAGCGGGCAGGGGAGCACTGAAGCTTTCTTT.